This T cell receptor (beta chain) was obtained from a study of blood T cell repertoires in COVID-19. Across the whole study: PBMCs, B-cell-depleted T cells, or T cells provided the cDNA or gDNA that made up the material.

CDR1 LGHDT and CDR2 YNNKEL come from the germline V gene (reference sequence). V lost 5 bases to trimming and J lost 0 bases, with 17 bases between them. The CDR3 is 16 residues long. In the source study's methods: Researchers report that nucleated cell counts were estimated from reference gene primer amplification. This table comes from immunoSEQ multiplex PCR, and its TCRdb copy is limited to in-frame clones, with some not included. For V, J and clone size, that table is used; D and trimming come from the DNA. The sample has around 50,000 clones; 70% to 90% are singletons. The sequence was collected from a human donor in a cohort sampled during active COVID-19. The chain carries TRBV3-1 (or the pseudogene TRBV3-2) and TRBJ2-7, with D maybe TRBD1 (6 bases). Sequenced: peripheral blood. The CDR3 spells CASSYGGPQGSYEQYF. DNA of the CDR3: TGTGCCAGCAGCTATGGGGGCCCACAAGGCTCCTACGAGCAGTACTTC.